Ten or more counts support the clone carrying this T cell receptor (beta chain). What it binds is unknown. The sample comes from a study of T-cell reconstitution after alpha-beta-depleted transplantation in children. Whole-study findings and limits: T-cell numbers and diversity one year post-transplant derived largely from freshly generated T cells. Reports say that about two months after transplant, the alpha-beta T cells came out of several hundred graft clones that had expanded.

A TCRbeta library incorporating unique molecular identifiers was prepared. TCRdb ran MiXCR on the PCR reads and lists one entry per CDR3 protein. The data show 200,000 to 250,000 distinct CDR3 sequences, with about 25% seen just once and about 2.8% held by the top ten. Trimming took 5 bases from V and 0 from J, leaving 14 bases between them. This CDR3 has 15 residues. The TCR comes from a girl aged 2 to 10 with Fanconi anemia, due to receive a stem cell transplant. The sample consisted of PBMCs, taken before TCRalphabeta/CD19-depleted stem cell transplant. This chain uses TRBV12-3 or TRBV12-4 with TRBJ2-7; D unresolved. CDR3 nucleotides: TGTGCCAGCAGTCCCGGACGGATTAGCTCCTACGAGCAGTACTTC. Its protein product is CASSPGRISSYEQYF.